These 32 T cell receptor beta chains were all obtained from the same sample, sequenced in a study of post-analysis software for immune sequencing data. Their antigens are not known. Broader study findings: Patients used five TRBV segments, including TRBV5-6, TRBV5-1 and TRBV20-1, more often than controls.

TCR beta libraries were prepared from cDNA with unique molecular identifiers. Each CDR3 protein is one row after TCRdb ran MiXCR on the PCR reads. Of roughly 570,000 distinct CDR3 sequences listed, roughly 34% are singletons. Sequenced sample: blood. These receptors all come from a girl aged 2 to 17 with multiple sclerosis.

This sequence joins TRBV12-3 or TRBV12-4 and TRBJ2-7, with D maybe TRBD2 (6 bases). The CDR3 is made up of 15 amino acids. V lost 5 bases, J lost 0 bases, and 14 bases lay in between. DNA for the CDR3: TGTGCCAGCAGTCTATGGGGGGAACTCTCCTACGAGCAGTACTTC. The encoded protein is CASSLWGELSYEQYF.

Worth noting for this clonotype: A much larger clone differs by one base, so this may be a read error. V and J are TRBV11-2 and TRBJ2-6, with no clear D. V lost 2 bases, J lost 0 bases, and 5 bases lay in between. This CDR3 is 15 amino acids long. CDR1 SGHAT and CDR2 FQNNGV come from the germline V gene. Here the CDR3 DNA reads TGTGCCAGCAGCTTAAGGAGCTCTGGGGCCAACGTCCTGACTTTC. Its protein product is CASSLRSSGANVLTF.

This clonotype showed up just a few times. DNA for the CDR3: TGCAGTGCTAAACGCCTTAGCACTGAAGCTTTCTTT. This sequence encodes CSAKRLSTEAFF. This rearrangement joins TRBV20-1 to TRBJ1-1; no reliable D call. The CDR3 spans 12 residues. CDR1 and CDR2 from the germline V gene are DFQATT and SNEGSKA (reference sequence). The ends were cut back, 4 bases at V and 4 bases at J, with 10 bases in the middle.

This clonotype was observed a few times. J is TRBJ1-2 and V is TRBV10-3; possibly TRBD1 for D (6 bases). The germline V and J ends were trimmed by 6 bases and 4 bases, with 24 bases remaining between them. The CDR3 extends over 17 amino acids. Looked up from germline, CDR1 is ENHRY and CDR2 is SYGVKD. CDR3 nucleotides: TGTGCCATCAGGGACCACAGACAGGTCACTATCCTCTATGGCTACACCTTC. This translates into CAIRDHRQVTILYGYTF.

The table lists this clonotype with many counts. This rearrangement joins TRBV20-1 to TRBJ1-2, with 9 bases identical to TRBD1. The CDR3 is made up of 14 amino acids. CDR1 is DFQATT, CDR2 SNEGSKA, per germline (reference sequence). Losses at the gene ends were 3 bases for V and 2 bases for J; bases not matched to a gene: 4. Here the CDR3 reads CSASSGTGNYGYTF. DNA of the CDR3: TGCAGTGCTAGTTCCGGGACAGGGAACTATGGCTACACCTTC.

V and J are TRBV27 and TRBJ2-1; 8 positions match TRBD1. Germline-derived CDR1 and CDR2 are MNHEY and SMNVEV (reference sequence). V lost 5 bases, J lost 15 bases, and 9 bases stayed unmatched. The CDR3 covers 12 residues. CDR3 nucleotides: TGTGCCAGCAGTACGACTACAGGGGGAGGGTTCTTC. Translated: CASSTTTGGGFF.

This clonotype was observed a handful of times. CDR3 coding DNA: TGTGCCAGCAGCCCAGGGGGCCCCACTGAAGCTTTCTTT. It codes for CASSPGGPTEAFF. The chain employs TRBV7-3 and TRBJ1-1, with TRBD1 identical over 8 bases. This CDR3 is built from 13 residues. The germline V gene has CDR1 SGHTA and CDR2 FQGTGA. V was clipped by 5 bases and J by 4 bases; unmatched bases: 3.

The CDR3 protein is CSVLDRVNYGYTF. The CDR3 DNA is TGCAGCGTCTTGGACAGGGTTAACTATGGCTACACCTTC. The gene calls are TRBV29-1 and TRBJ1-2; 8 positions match TRBD1. With V trimmed by 6 bases and J by 1 base, 4 bases remained unmatched. The CDR3 runs 13 residues. The V gene's germline CDR1 is SQVTM and CDR2 ANQGSEA.

This sequence joins TRBV2 and TRBJ1-4; D unresolved. CDR1 SNHLY and CDR2 FYNNEI come from the germline V gene. The CDR3 length is 13 residues. The V end was cut by 8 bases, the J end by 3 bases, with 10 bases between. As DNA, the CDR3 is TGTGCCAGCCTTGAGGTCGCTAATGAAAAACTGTTTTTT. Its translation: CASLEVANEKLFF.

This clonotype showed up many times. V and J are TRBV2 and TRBJ2-5, with TRBD2 as a possible D gene (6 bases). The CDR3 extends over 13 amino acids. V lost 4 bases to trimming and J lost 1 base, with 7 bases between them. Germline V CDR1 and CDR2: SNHLY, FYNNEI. The chain's CDR3 is CASSAGGQETQYF. CDR3 sequence (DNA): TGTGCCAGCAGTGCCGGGGGCCAAGAGACCCAGTACTTC.

This chain uses TRBV20-1 with TRBJ1-2; a possible D gene is TRBD1 (6 bases). The CDR3 extends over 13 amino acids. In germline, CDR1 is DFQATT, CDR2 SNEGSKA (reference sequence). V was trimmed by 6 bases and J by 8 bases, leaving 19 bases between them. The CDR3 here is CSAHAGASQGYTF. The CDR3 region has the DNA TGCAGTGCACACGCAGGGGCTTCTCAGGGCTACACCTTC.

This clonotype was detected a few times. This chain connects TRBV10-2 to TRBJ1-6, with 9 positions matching TRBD1. V lost 5 bases to trimming and J lost 9 bases; unmatched junction nucleotides: 8. Germline lookup yields CDR1 WSHSY and CDR2 SAAADI. This CDR3 is 15 amino acids long. The CDR3 DNA follows: TGCGCCAGCAGTCCCGGGACAGGGTCGAGTTCACCCCTCCACTTT. Amino acids: CASSPGTGSSSPLHF.

This clonotype was counted many times. The chain couples TRBV20-1 to TRBJ2-5; no reliable D call. With 2 bases removed from V and 4 bases from J, the gap between germline ends came to 11 bases. The CDR3 is 13 residues long. Germline assignment: CDR1 DFQATT and CDR2 SNEGSKA (reference sequence). The CDR3 bases are TGCAGTGCTAGACAGTTAGGGCGAGAGACCCAGTACTTC. Translating it yields CSARQLGRETQYF.

This clonotype was detected once. The rearrangement uses TRBV6-1 and TRBJ1-4; 7 bases are shared with TRBD1. This CDR3 region has 13 residues. Trimming removed 10 bases from V and 5 bases from J; junction bases left unmatched: 7. Germline CDR1 MNHNS, CDR2 SASEGT. As DNA, the CDR3 is TGTGCCACCGCCGGGACAGCGAATGAAAAACTGTTTTTT. This encodes CATAGTANEKLFF.

This clonotype has a handful of counts. This chain connects TRBV5-1 to TRBJ2-1; D ambiguous. V gave up 4 bases and J gave up 4 bases, with 15 bases separating them. Germline V gene data show CDR1 as SGHRS and CDR2 as YFSETQ. The CDR3 runs 15 residues. The CDR3 is CASSDDGSLYNEQFF. The CDR3 nucleotides are TGCGCCAGCAGCGACGACGGCTCCCTATACAATGAGCAGTTCTTC.

In this sample, this clonotype turned up a few times. The chain joins TRBV4-1 to TRBJ2-1, with D unresolved. CDR1 is MGHRA and CDR2 is YSYEKL in the germline V gene. The CDR3 is made up of 13 amino acids. Trimming stripped 3 bases from V and 9 bases from J, with 12 bases between. In DNA form, the CDR3 reads TGCGCCAGCAGCCACTTGCAGGAGCTTGAGCAGTTCTTC. Protein product: CASSHLQELEQFF.

The sample holds a few counts of this clonotype. The rearrangement joins TRBV7-2 to TRBJ2-3; D perhaps matches TRBD2 (6 bases). This CDR3 has 17 amino acids. Germline V gene data show CDR1 as SGHTA and CDR2 as FQGNSA. Trimming stripped 4 bases from V and 0 bases from J, with 17 bases between. CDR3 nucleotides: TGTGCCAGCAGCTACCTACCTCTAGCGACTAGCACAGATACGCAGTATTTT. As protein: CASSYLPLATSTDTQYF.

This clonotype has only a few counts. This chain joins TRBV9 and TRBJ2-1; D possibly corresponds to TRBD1 (5 bases). V dropped 2 bases and J dropped 4 bases, with 22 bases sitting between them. CDR1 and CDR2 (germline): SGDLS, YYNGEE. This CDR3 has 18 residues. CDR3 residues: CASSVRSSEQVRYNEQFF. DNA for the CDR3: TGTGCCAGCAGCGTTCGGTCCTCAGAACAGGTCCGATACAATGAGCAGTTCTTC.

The J gene is TRBJ2-3, the V gene TRBV11-2; 9 bases fit TRBD1. V shed 2 bases and J 6 bases; nucleotides not matched to a gene: 9. The CDR3 totals 16 residues. Germline CDR1 and CDR2: SGHAT and FQNNGV. The CDR3 nucleotides are TGTGCCAGCAGCTTAAGTACAGGGGGCGCAACGGATACGCAGTATTTT. Its protein product is CASSLSTGGATDTQYF.

This clonotype has a handful of counts. J is TRBJ2-3 and V is TRBV7-2, with D possibly TRBD1 on 5 matching bases. The CDR3 sequence is 14 residues long. V was pared by 1 base and J by 5 bases, with 10 bases between. In germline, CDR1 is SGHTA, CDR2 FQGNSA. The CDR3 coding sequence is TGTGCCAGCAGCTTAGAAGGGGTTAAAGATACGCAGTATTTT. As protein: CASSLEGVKDTQYF.

In its sample, this clonotype was seen once. The chain combines TRBV12-3 or TRBV12-4 with TRBJ1-2; 10 nucleotides line up with TRBD1. V was pared by 8 bases and J by 4 bases, with 7 bases of the junction left unmatched. The CDR3 has 14 amino acids. The CDR3 region is CASGRTGGTYGYTF. The DNA of the CDR3 is TGTGCCAGCGGGCGGACAGGGGGGACCTATGGCTACACCTTC.

In its sample, this clonotype was seen a few times. The chain couples TRBV5-6 to TRBJ2-1; D is undetermined. Germline V gene sequence: CDR1 SGHDT, CDR2 YYEEEE. The ends were cut back, 4 bases at V and 0 bases at J, with 11 bases in the middle. This CDR3 region has 15 residues. DNA for the CDR3: TGTGCCAGCAGCCCGACCATTTTCTCCTACAATGAGCAGTTCTTC. Its translation: CASSPTIFSYNEQFF.

This clonotype occurred a few times. The chain has TRBV2 and TRBJ2-1, with 11 bases identical to TRBD2. Germline loops: CDR1 SNHLY, CDR2 FYNNEI. The CDR3 is 15 amino acids. V gave up 6 bases and J gave up 6 bases; unmatched junction bases: 7. CDR3 amino acids: CASRLGTSGLNEQFF. CDR3 nucleotide sequence: TGTGCCAGCAGACTTGGGACTAGCGGCCTCAATGAGCAGTTCTTC.

This clonotype was detected only a few times. The chain combines TRBV9 with TRBJ2-5; perhaps TRBD1 as D (7 bases). From germline, CDR1 is SGDLS and CDR2 YYNGEE. The CDR3 covers 15 residues. Trimming left V 4 bases short and J 3 bases short, with 16 bases between. CDR3 sequence: CASSPRGTAKETQYF. The CDR3 region has the DNA TGTGCCAGCAGCCCCCGGGGGACAGCTAAAGAGACCCAGTACTTC.

CDR3 sequence: CASSYAGGNEKLFF. The CDR3 DNA reads TGTGCCAGCAGTTACGCCGGGGGTAATGAAAAACTGTTTTTT. The chain couples TRBV6-6 to TRBJ1-4, with D possibly TRBD1 on 5 matching bases. The ends were cut back, 2 bases at V and 4 bases at J, with 8 bases in the middle. The CDR3 runs 14 residues. Looked up from germline, CDR1 is MNHNY and CDR2 is SVGAGI (reference sequence).

This chain uses TRBV6-1 with TRBJ2-5, with no clear D. In germline, CDR1 is MNHNS, CDR2 SASEGT. CDR3 length: 12 residues. Trimming took 8 bases from V and 1 from J, leaving 8 bases between them. CDR3 loop: CASAVSQETQYF. CDR3 DNA: TGTGCCAGCGCAGTCAGCCAAGAGACCCAGTACTTC.

A few counts support this clonotype. The genes are TRBV20-1 and TRBJ1-2, with D unresolved. The CDR3 is 14 residues long. Trimming removed 8 bases from V and 1 base from J, with 17 bases in between. CDR1 DFQATT and CDR2 SNEGSKA come from the germline V gene (reference sequence). The CDR3, as DNA: TGCAGTCCCTTGTCAGGCCTGGGTAACTATGGCTACACCTTC. Protein product: CSPLSGLGNYGYTF.

In this sample, this clonotype turned up a few times. The chain has TRBV20-1 and TRBJ2-5; TRBD2 aligns across 7 bases. CDR3 size: 14 residues. The junction had 5 bases not matched to a gene; V was cut back by 1 base and J by 3 bases. CDR1 and CDR2 (germline): DFQATT, SNEGSKA (reference sequence). CDR3 sequence (DNA): TGCAGTGCTAGAGCTCCTAGCGGTGAAGAGACCCAGTACTTC. Its protein is CSARAPSGEETQYF.

This clonotype was seen only once. The CDR3 region has the DNA TGCGCCAGCAGGGAGACGGAGGGCTATGGCTACACCTTC. Translated, it gives CASRETEGYGYTF. The V gene is TRBV10-1, the J gene TRBJ1-2; D call uncertain. The CDR3 totals 13 residues. Trimming cost V 6 bases and J 4 bases, with 12 bases left between them. Germline V lookup: CDR1 WNHNN, CDR2 SYGVQD (reference sequence).

This clonotype was observed a few times. The gene calls are TRBV29-1 and TRBJ2-3; D not certain. The V and J ends lost 6 bases and 0 bases respectively, with 13 bases between them. The CDR3 extends over 14 amino acids. Per the germline V gene, CDR1 is SQVTM and CDR2 is ANQGSEA. The CDR3 region is CSVPDMPSTDTQYF. In nucleotides, the CDR3 is TGCAGCGTCCCCGACATGCCTAGCACAGATACGCAGTATTTT.

This clonotype was found a few times. CDR3 amino acids: CASGELWGAYEQYF. CDR3 in DNA: TGTGCCAGCGGAGAACTTTGGGGGGCTTACGAGCAGTACTTC. The V gene is TRBV6-6, the J gene TRBJ2-7; D tentatively fits TRBD1 or TRBD2 (6 bases each). The CDR3 totals 14 residues. Looked up from germline, CDR1 is MNHNY and CDR2 is SVGAGI (reference sequence). Trimming took 8 bases from V and 4 from J, leaving 18 bases between them.

The rearrangement links TRBV19 to TRBJ1-2; unclear D gene. V was cut by 9 bases and J by 1 base, with 12 bases left in between. The germline gives CDR1 LNHDA, CDR2 SQIVND (reference sequence). This CDR3 region has 13 residues. DNA for the CDR3: TGTGCCAGCAGACCAGAAGTTAACTATGGCTACACCTTC. Its protein product is CASRPEVNYGYTF. Complete variable domain (other parts from reference TRBV19 and TRBJ1-2): DGGITQSPKYLFRKEGQNVTLSCEQNLNHDAMYWYRQDPGQGLRLIYYSQIVNDFQKGDIAEGYSVSREKKESFPLTVTSAQKNPTAFYLCASRPEVNYGYTFGSGTRLTVV.